Each of the 17 T cell receptor beta chains below was sequenced from the same sample in a study of T cells in Graves' hyperthyroidism and ophthalmopathy. The CDR3 regions of TCR beta were amplified from RNA transcripts. Primed by the HTBI set, a first-round RT-PCR was run on the TCR CDR3. Each CDR3 protein gets one entry after TCRdb re-called the multiplex PCR reads with MiXCR. The sample lists roughly 510,000 distinct CDR3 sequences, around 21% seen once, with approximately 25% in the top ten. Material for sequencing was blood. All receptors derive from a man between 18 and 35 years old with Graves' hyperthyroidism.

This clonotype was seen repeatedly, ten times or more. The V call is TRBV6-1, the J call TRBJ1-2; TRBD1 might be the D (6 bases). The V end lost 2 bases, the J end lost 5 bases, and 12 bases lay between the germline ends. The CDR3 loop spans 14 amino acids. Germline loops: CDR1 MNHNS, CDR2 SASEGT. CDR3 residues: CASSELGGAYGYTF. As DNA, the CDR3 is TGTGCCAGCAGTGAACTGGGGGGCGCTTATGGCTACACCTTC.

This chain joins TRBV11-2 and TRBJ2-4; no firm D call. Germline CDR1 and CDR2: SGHAT and FQNNGV. The CDR3 is made up of 14 amino acids. V lost 4 bases, J lost 2 bases, and 9 bases lay in between. CDR3 in amino acids: CASSSTWTKNIQYF. The CDR3, as DNA: TGTGCCAGCAGCTCAACGTGGACCAAAAACATTCAGTACTTC.

This clonotype was counted between two and nine times. The chain is built from TRBV5-1 and TRBJ1-1, with 8 bases fitting TRBD1. There are 15 residues in the CDR3. Trimming cost V 4 bases and J 0 bases; bases outside gene matches: 5. Germline V gives CDR1 SGHRS, CDR2 YFSETQ. The CDR3 DNA follows: TGCGCCAGCAGCGATCCAGGGGGCATGAACACTGAAGCTTTCTTT. Its translation is CASSDPGGMNTEAFF.

This clonotype was seen more than once but under ten times. The chain uses TRBV12-3 or TRBV12-4 and TRBJ1-1; possible D gene TRBD1, 5 bases. The CDR3 has 14 residues. Trimming left V 5 bases short and J 4 bases short, with 14 bases between. The CDR3 here is CASSATGTVTEAFF. The CDR3 DNA follows: TGTGCCAGCAGTGCTACCGGGACGGTCACTGAAGCTTTCTTT.

This clonotype appeared many times. The gene calls are TRBV6-5 and TRBJ2-7, with unresolved D. The germline V and J ends were trimmed by 2 bases and 6 bases, with 14 bases remaining between them. The CDR3 runs to 14 residues. Germline CDR1 and CDR2: MNHEY and SVGAGI. CDR3 DNA sequence: TGTGCCAGCAGTTACCGTGGGCCCGTCGGCGAGCAGTACTTC. Translating it yields CASSYRGPVGEQYF.

The V gene is TRBV5-6, the J gene TRBJ2-7; D is ambiguous. The CDR3 sequence is 13 residues long. The V gene lost 6 bases and the J gene lost 0 bases, with 10 bases spanning the gap. CDR1 and CDR2 from the germline V gene are SGHDT and YYEEEE. In DNA form, the CDR3 reads TGTGCCAGCAAGAAAGGGTTCTCCTACGAGCAGTACTTC. Its protein is CASKKGFSYEQYF. The full variable domain, completed using reference TRBV5-6 and TRBJ2-7, is DAGVTQSPTHLIKTRGQQVTLRCSPKSGHDTVSWYQQALGQGPQFIFQYYEEEERQRGNFPDRFSGHQFPNYSSELNVNALLLGDSALYLCASKKGFSYEQYFGPGTRLTVT.

This clonotype came up a few times. The V gene is TRBV19, the J gene TRBJ1-6, with no clear D. Trimming shortened V by 2 bases and J by 5 bases, and 4 bases separated the two germline ends. Germline loops: CDR1 LNHDA, CDR2 SQIVND (reference sequence). The CDR3 totals 13 residues. The CDR3 DNA sequence: TGTGCCAGTAGTATACACGATAATTCACCCCTCCACTTT. Translating gives CASSIHDNSPLHF. Drawing the rest from reference TRBV19 and TRBJ1-6, the complete variable domain is DGGITQSPKYLFRKEGQNVTLSCEQNLNHDAMYWYRQDPGQGLRLIYYSQIVNDFQKGDIAEGYSVSREKKESFPLTVTSAQKNPTAFYLCASSIHDNSPLHFGNGTRLTVT.

This clonotype was detected many times. The chain carries TRBV2 and TRBJ1-5; D not resolved. The CDR3 sequence is 14 residues long. CDR1 and CDR2 (germline): SNHLY, FYNNEI. V was cut by 5 bases and J by 2 bases, with 10 bases left in between. CDR3 in DNA: TGTGCCAGCAGTAAAGGTGATGGCAATCAGCCCCAGCATTTT. Its protein is CASSKGDGNQPQHF.

The rearrangement joins TRBV28 to TRBJ2-7, with 12 bases lining up with TRBD2. Germline CDR1 MDHEN, CDR2 SYDVKM. The CDR3 contains 16 residues. V shed 4 bases and J 4 bases; nucleotides not matched to a gene: 8. The CDR3 DNA is TGTGCCAGCAGTTCACCACTAGCGGGAGGTCCGTACGAGCAGTACTTC. Encoded protein: CASSSPLAGGPYEQYF.

This clonotype came up many times. The CDR3 loop is CASSLWDLQRTQPQHF. CDR3 DNA: TGTGCCAGCAGTTTATGGGACCTTCAGAGGACTCAGCCCCAGCATTTT. The chain links TRBV28 to TRBJ1-5; D call uncertain. This CDR3 is built from 16 residues. V was clipped by 0 bases and J by 6 bases, with 15 bases between them. CDR1 MDHEN and CDR2 SYDVKM come from the germline V gene.

In its sample, this clonotype was seen many times. This chain joins TRBV12-3 or TRBV12-4 and TRBJ1-5, with D tentatively TRBD1 (6 bases). The length of the CDR3 is 16 residues. V lost 5 bases, J lost 11 bases, and 25 bases lay in between. CDR3 coding DNA: TGTGCCAGCAGTGCTTGGACAGCAAAGGGCCTTGCGGCCCAGCATTTT. Translated, it gives CASSAWTAKGLAAQHF.

This chain links TRBV18 with TRBJ1-2, with D possibly matching TRBD1 (6 bases). Germline CDR1 reads KGHSH; CDR2 reads LQKENI. Deletions cut 3 bases from V and 3 bases from J, with 11 bases between. The CDR3 is 14 amino acids. CDR3 protein: CASSPTRGDYGYTF. CDR3 in DNA: TGTGCCAGCTCACCCACGAGGGGGGACTATGGCTACACCTTC.

The table lists this clonotype with a few counts. V and J are TRBV20-1 and TRBJ1-5, with 8 nucleotides matching TRBD1. Germline V gene lookup returns CDR1 DFQATT and CDR2 SNEGSKA (reference sequence). J was trimmed by 7 bases and V by 3 bases; bases with no gene match: 5. This CDR3 is 13 amino acids long. CDR3 coding DNA: TGCAGTGCTAGGGAGACAGGGGACCAGCCCCAGCATTTT. Translating gives CSARETGDQPQHF.

This clonotype was observed at least ten times. The chain employs TRBV28 and TRBJ2-5; 8 bases match TRBD1. This CDR3 spans 15 amino acids. Germline CDR1 is MDHEN and CDR2 is SYDVKM. V dropped 1 base and J dropped 5; count of bases not matched to a gene: 6. The CDR3 nucleotides are TGTGCCAGCAGTTTATTGGACAGGGAGAGCGAGACCCAGTACTTC. Its protein product is CASSLLDRESETQYF.

In its sample, this clonotype was seen many times. V usage is TRBV12-3 or TRBV12-4 and J usage is TRBJ1-1, with a tentative D call TRBD1 (5 bases). V lost 7 bases to trimming and J lost 4 bases, with 13 bases between them. This CDR3 has 13 residues. CDR3 sequence reads: CASTLSGSTEAFF. The CDR3 nucleotides read TGTGCCAGCACCCTTTCAGGGTCCACTGAAGCTTTCTTT.

This clonotype was seen a few times. The junction differs from germline at one of its ends, possibly a read error. The genes are TRBV28 and TRBJ2-4; TRBD1 or TRBD2 may be the D gene (6 bases each). CDR1 and CDR2 from the germline V gene are MDHEN and SYDVKM. CDR3 length equals 13 residues. CDR3 amino acids: CASTEGVKNIKYF. The CDR3 DNA sequence: TGTGCCAGTACGGAGGGGGTCAAAAACATTAAGTACTTC.

This clonotype was recorded a few times. Possible read error: a much larger clone is one base away. This rearrangement joins TRBV20-1 to TRBJ2-7; no clear D gene. The CDR3 spans 12 residues. CDR1 and CDR2 from the germline V gene are DFQATT and SNEGSKA (reference sequence). The chain's CDR3 is CSVNPFSHEQYF. CDR3 coding DNA: TGCAGTGTCAACCCCTTCTCCCACGAGCAGTACTTC.